The 13 T cell receptor beta chains reported below all come from one sample, sequenced in a study of identical twins. TCRdb analysed the 5' RACE reads with MiXCR anew, one entry per CDR3 protein. The repertoire consists of 200,000 to 250,000 distinct CDR3 sequences, with under 8.5% occurring once and the leading ten covering about 15%. The data also belong to a second study, concerning T cells expressing NK-cell markers.

The sequenced material came from CD8+ T cells sorted from blood. The receptors originated from a woman aged 18 to 35 in good health.

The chain links TRBV6-5 to TRBJ1-6; TRBD1 might be the D (5 bases). Deletions cut 1 base from V and 8 bases from J, with 9 bases between. The CDR3 contains 14 residues. From germline, CDR1 is MNHEY and CDR2 SVGAGI. Written as DNA, the CDR3 is TGTGCCAGCAGTTACTGGGGGGTATATTCACCCCTCCACTTT. Encoded protein: CASSYWGVYSPLHF.

In its sample, this clonotype was seen many times. The chain combines TRBV6-2 or TRBV6-3 with TRBJ1-5; 7 nucleotides line up with TRBD1. The CDR3 has 15 amino acids. The germline V gene encodes CDR1 MNHEY and CDR2 SVGEGT. V was clipped by 6 bases and J by 4 bases; unmatched bases: 9. CDR3 in amino acids: CASSSGTDNNQPQHF. CDR3 nucleotide sequence: TGTGCCAGCAGCTCCGGGACAGATAATAATCAGCCCCAGCATTTT.

This clonotype has just a few counts. V and J are TRBV13 and TRBJ2-3; D possibly corresponds to TRBD1 (6 bases). Looked up from germline, CDR1 is PRHDT and CDR2 is FYEKMQ (reference sequence). This CDR3 is built from 15 residues. Deletions cut 2 bases from V and 4 bases from J, with 13 bases between. The DNA of the CDR3 is TGTGCCAGCAGCTTACCTAGCACAGGGTCAGATACGCAGTATTTT. Translation gives CASSLPSTGSDTQYF. The full variable domain, with the rest looked up from reference TRBV13 and TRBJ2-3, is AAGVIQSPRHLIKEKRETATLKCYPIPRHDTVYWYQQGPGQDPQFLISFYEKMQSDKGSIPDRFSAQQFSDYHSELNMSSLELGDSALYFCASSLPSTGSDTQYFGPGTRLTVL.

The rearrangement joins TRBV27 to TRBJ2-1; 10 bases are a match to TRBD2. V dropped 4 bases and J dropped 2; count of bases not matched to a gene: 2. CDR1 and CDR2 from the germline V gene are MNHEY and SMNVEV (reference sequence). The CDR3 consists of 15 residues. The CDR3 loop reads CASSSTSGAYNEQFF. CDR3 bases: TGTGCCAGCAGTTCCACTAGCGGGGCCTACAATGAGCAGTTCTTC.

The chain links TRBV3-1 to TRBJ1-5; a possible D gene is TRBD1 (5 bases). V lost 6 bases and J lost 0, with 12 bases in between. The germline V gene has CDR1 LGHDT and CDR2 YNNKEL (reference sequence). The CDR3 extends over 15 amino acids. CDR3 nucleotides: TGTGCCAGCAGTCCCCGGGGCTATAGCAATCAGCCCCAGCATTTT. This translates into CASSPRGYSNQPQHF.

This clonotype was recorded many times. V gene TRBV5-5 combines with J gene TRBJ2-2, with a possible D match to TRBD1 (6 bases). Germline CDR1 SGHKS, CDR2 YYEKEE (reference sequence). The CDR3 extends over 18 amino acids. V was pared by 7 bases and J by 4 bases, with 26 bases between. CDR3 nucleotides: TGTGCCAGCGTCAGGGGTGCCCTCATGACCCCCTTCACCGGGGAGCTGTTTTTT. This encodes CASVRGALMTPFTGELFF.

As to this clonotype: A junction boundary mismatches the germline segment, possibly from a read error. CDR3 region: CSARDAVKEGQGIF. CDR3 sequence (DNA): TGCAGTGCTAGAGATGCTGTCAAGGAGGGACAAGGTATTTTC. The rearrangement joins TRBV20-1 to TRBJ2-7; D is perhaps TRBD1 or TRBD2 (6 bases each). From germline, CDR1 is DFQATT and CDR2 SNEGSKA (reference sequence). This CDR3 region has 14 residues.

This clonotype was found many times. The J gene is TRBJ2-3, the V gene TRBV2; a weak D match, TRBD1 (6 bases). The CDR3 consists of 12 residues. Per the germline V gene, CDR1 is SNHLY and CDR2 is FYNNEI. V was trimmed by 9 bases and J by 4 bases, leaving 11 bases between them. The CDR3 nucleotides read TGTGCCAGAGGACAGCCCTCAGATACGCAGTATTTT. Translating it yields CARGQPSDTQYF. The full variable domain, with the rest looked up from reference TRBV2 and TRBJ2-3, is EPEVTQTPSHQVTQMGQEVILRCVPISNHLYFYWYRQILGQKVEFLVSFYNNEISEKSEIFDDQFSVERPDGSNFTLKIRSTKLEDSAMYFCARGQPSDTQYFGPGTRLTVL.

This clonotype was observed a handful of times. The chain recombines TRBV6-5 with TRBJ2-1, with D possibly matching TRBD1 (5 bases). The CDR3 covers 12 residues. Germline V gives CDR1 MNHEY, CDR2 SVGAGI. The V end lost 5 bases, the J end lost 7 bases, and 9 bases lay between the germline ends. The CDR3 DNA reads as TGTGCCAGCAGTGCAGGGTGGAATGAGCAGTTCTTC. Translating it yields CASSAGWNEQFF.

This clonotype turned up a few times. The chain links TRBV6-5 to TRBJ1-1; 7 bases are shared with TRBD1. The junction had 4 bases not matched to a gene; V was cut back by 4 bases and J by 8 bases. Germline-derived CDR1 and CDR2 are MNHEY and SVGAGI. The CDR3 consists of 12 residues. The DNA of the CDR3 is TGTGCCAGCAGTTTCCCGGGACAGGAAGCTTTCTTT. Protein product: CASSFPGQEAFF.

The chain links TRBV6-1 to TRBJ2-3; 8 bases are shared with TRBD2. V trimming: 5 bases; J trimming: 6 bases; junction bases outside the gene matches: 7. CDR1 MNHNS and CDR2 SASEGT come from the germline V gene. CDR3 size: 14 residues. CDR3 coding DNA: TGTGCCAGCAGTACCACTAGCGGCTTTGATACGCAGTATTTT. This gives the protein CASSTTSGFDTQYF.

V is TRBV15 and J is TRBJ2-2; a possible D gene is TRBD2 (7 bases). The V and J ends lost 5 bases and 5 bases respectively, with 21 bases between them. This CDR3 contains 17 residues. The V gene's germline CDR1 is LNHNV and CDR2 YYDKDF (reference sequence). The CDR3: CATSGMGGAPSTGELFF. The DNA for the CDR3 is TGTGCCACCAGCGGGATGGGGGGGGCGCCTTCTACCGGGGAGCTGTTTTTT.

This clonotype was recorded a few times. The chain joins TRBV2 to TRBJ2-1; D might be TRBD1 or TRBD2, each matching 5 bases. V dropped 8 bases and J dropped 4 bases, with 15 bases sitting between them. CDR3 size: 14 residues. CDR1 is SNHLY and CDR2 is FYNNEI in the germline V gene. CDR3 coding DNA: TGTGCCAGCGCGTCTATCAGGGAGTACAATGAGCAGTTCTTC. Translating it yields CASASIREYNEQFF.